The 27 T cell receptor beta chains given below trace back to one sample, sequenced in a study of T cells in Graves' hyperthyroidism and ophthalmopathy. TCR beta CDR3 sequences were amplified from RNA transcripts. RT-PCR in the first round (using the HTBI primer set) targeted the TCR CDR3. Using its own MiXCR run on the multiplex PCR reads, TCRdb lists one record per CDR3 protein. The table has under 600,000 distinct CDR3 sequences, roughly 16% seen once; the top ten hold under 3.5%. The specimen sequenced was blood. These receptors all come from a woman aged 40 to 55 with Graves' ophthalmopathy.

CDR3 loop: CASSHDRGGNTEAFF. DNA for the CDR3: TGTGCCAGCAGTCACGACAGGGGGGGGAACACTGAAGCTTTCTTT. V gene TRBV6-1 combines with J gene TRBJ1-1, with 9 positions matching TRBD1. The J segment lost 1 base and the V segment lost 5 bases, leaving 5 bases of the junction unmatched. CDR3 size: 15 residues. From germline, CDR1 is MNHNS and CDR2 SASEGT.

This chain joins TRBV7-2 and TRBJ1-4; D not resolved. The CDR3 covers 14 residues. The germline V gene has CDR1 SGHTA and CDR2 FQGNSA. Deletions cut 2 bases from V and 2 bases from J, with 6 bases between. This CDR3 reads CASSLLQTNEKLFF. Written as DNA, the CDR3 is TGTGCCAGCAGCTTACTACAGACTAATGAAAAACTGTTTTTT.

Notes on this clonotype: Given a much more abundant clone one base away, this may be a read error. The chain links TRBV7-2 to TRBJ2-5, with 11 bases lining up with TRBD2. Germline CDR1 and CDR2: SGHTA and FQGNSA. The CDR3 is 13 amino acids. CDR3 residues: CASGFDSGGAQYF. The CDR3 region has the DNA TGTGCCAGCGGCTTTGATAGCGGGGGGGCCCAGTACTTC.

This clonotype has at least ten counts. The chain links TRBV30 to TRBJ2-7, with D perhaps matching TRBD1 (6 bases). The CDR3 totals 14 residues. Deletions cut 1 base from V and 3 bases from J, with 13 bases between. Germline V CDR1 and CDR2: GTSNPN, SVGIG (reference sequence). As DNA, the CDR3 is TGTGCCTGGAGTGACACAGGGTCTTTCTACGAGCAGTACTTC. Translated, it gives CAWSDTGSFYEQYF. Complete variable domain (other parts from reference TRBV30 and TRBJ2-7): SQTIHQWPATLVQPVGSPLSLECTVEGTSNPNLYWYRQAAGRGLQLLFYSVGIGQISSEVPQNLSASRPQDRQFILSSKKLLLSDSGFYLCAWSDTGSFYEQYFGPGTRLTVT.

This clonotype has a count of ten or more. This chain links TRBV27 with TRBJ2-5; 7 positions match TRBD2. Trimming removed 1 base from V and 5 bases from J; junction bases left unmatched: 7. This CDR3 spans 15 amino acids. Per germline, CDR1 MNHEY and CDR2 SMNVEV (reference sequence). The CDR3 loop is CASSLLAGVTETQYF. CDR3 sequence (DNA): TGTGCCAGCAGTTTATTGGCGGGAGTAACGGAGACCCAGTACTTC.

This clonotype has a count of ten or more. CDR3 DNA: TGTGCCAGCTCACCACGTAGGACAGAAGCTAATGAAAAACTGTTTTTT. Protein: CASSPRRTEANEKLFF. The chain joins TRBV18 to TRBJ1-4, with a weak D call TRBD1 (6 bases). This CDR3 is built from 16 residues. The germline V gene encodes CDR1 KGHSH and CDR2 LQKENI. V was pared by 1 base and J by 3 bases, with 12 bases between.

The chain links TRBV19 to TRBJ1-5; 7 nucleotides agree with TRBD1. Germline CDR1 LNHDA, CDR2 SQIVND (reference sequence). The CDR3 covers 14 residues. V was pared by 11 bases and J by 7 bases, with 14 bases of the junction left unmatched. CDR3 sequence: CAGGRGQGNQPQHF. Written as DNA, the CDR3 is TGTGCCGGAGGGAGGGGGCAGGGGAACCAGCCCCAGCATTTT. The variable domain in full, with the rest retrieved from reference TRBV19 and TRBJ1-5, is DGGITQSPKYLFRKEGQNVTLSCEQNLNHDAMYWYRQDPGQGLRLIYYSQIVNDFQKGDIAEGYSVSREKKESFPLTVTSAQKNPTAFYLCAGGRGQGNQPQHFGDGTRLSIL.

The rearrangement links TRBV7-2 to TRBJ2-5; 8 bases map to TRBD1. V shed 3 bases, J shed 5 bases, and the junction held 2 bases outside the gene matches. The CDR3 is 13 amino acids. The germline gives CDR1 SGHTA, CDR2 FQGNSA. CDR3 bases: TGTGCCAGCAGCTTCCAGGGGGCTGAGACCCAGTACTTC. It translates to CASSFQGAETQYF. Based on the CDR3 plus reference TRBV7-2 and TRBJ2-5, the full variable domain is GAGVSQSPSNKVTEKGKDVELRCDPISGHTALYWYRQSLGQGLEFLIYFQGNSAPDKSGLPSDRFSAERTGGSVSTLTIQRTQQEDSAVYLCASSFQGAETQYFGPGTRLLVL.

The rearrangement uses TRBV10-2 and TRBJ1-4; D is uncertain. Between the trimmed V and J ends, which lost 0 bases and 3 bases, there was a span of 8 bases. This CDR3 is 15 amino acids long. Germline V CDR1 and CDR2: WSHSY, SAAADI. This CDR3 reads CASSESAGPNEKLFF. The CDR3 nucleotides read TGCGCCAGCAGTGAGTCCGCAGGTCCTAATGAAAAACTGTTTTTT.

There are a few counts of this clonotype. The rearrangement uses TRBV18 and TRBJ2-3, with 9 bases aligning to TRBD2. The length of the CDR3 is 15 residues. The germline V gene has CDR1 KGHSH and CDR2 LQKENI. Trimming cost V 3 bases and J 2 bases; bases outside gene matches: 3. DNA for the CDR3: TGTGCCAGCTCACCCCTAGCGGGGTTCACAGATACGCAGTATTTT. Its translation: CASSPLAGFTDTQYF.

This clonotype has only a few counts. The CDR3 coding sequence is TGTGCCAGCACACTACAGGGAAGCAATGAGCAGTTCTTC. Its translation is CASTLQGSNEQFF. The chain links TRBV12-3 or TRBV12-4 to TRBJ2-1; a possible D gene is TRBD1 (6 bases). Trimming stripped 7 bases from V and 6 bases from J, with 13 bases between. CDR3 size: 13 residues.

This clonotype was observed many times. The chain recombines TRBV6-2 or TRBV6-3 with TRBJ2-1; 8 bases are a match to TRBD1. The CDR3 totals 13 residues. Per the germline V gene, CDR1 is MNHEY and CDR2 is SVGEGT. Trimming took 7 bases from V and 9 from J; bases not matched to a gene: 8. CDR3 sequence (DNA): TGTGCCAGCAAAGGGACAGGCTTCAGTGAGCAGTTCTTC. Encoded protein: CASKGTGFSEQFF.

This clonotype was detected many times. This chain uses TRBV18 with TRBJ1-5, with no clear D. The CDR3 covers 13 residues. CDR1 and CDR2 (germline): KGHSH, LQKENI. The ends were cut back, 5 bases at V and 7 bases at J, with 12 bases in the middle. The CDR3 spells CASSREGSQPQHF. In DNA, the CDR3 is TGTGCCAGCTCAAGGGAAGGTAGCCAGCCCCAGCATTTT.

This clonotype was picked up a small number of times. The V call is TRBV20-1, the J call TRBJ1-1; D is undetermined. Germline V CDR1 and CDR2: DFQATT, SNEGSKA (reference sequence). The CDR3 length is 14 residues. The V and J ends lost 2 bases and 1 base respectively, with 11 bases between them. In nucleotides, the CDR3 is TGCAGTGCTAGAAAGCCAGGCGGGAACACTGAAGCTTTCTTT. Its protein is CSARKPGGNTEAFF.

This clonotype was seen a few times. The V gene is TRBV6-1, the J gene TRBJ1-2; 8 bases are shared with TRBD1. This CDR3 comprises 13 residues. V trimming: 6 bases; J trimming: 6 bases; junction bases outside the gene matches: 6. The germline V gene encodes CDR1 MNHNS and CDR2 SASEGT. The CDR3, as DNA: TGTGCCAGCAGGGACAGGGACGTAAATGGCTACACCTTC. Residues: CASRDRDVNGYTF.

This clonotype occurred many times. The V gene is TRBV18, the J gene TRBJ1-1, with D possibly being TRBD1 (5 bases). CDR3 length: 14 residues. V was cut by 6 bases and J by 4 bases, with 15 bases left in between. The germline V gene has CDR1 KGHSH and CDR2 LQKENI. CDR3 sequence reads: CASSPAGGGTEAFF. The CDR3 DNA reads as TGTGCCAGCTCGCCGGCGGGGGGTGGCACTGAAGCTTTCTTT.

The chain combines TRBV5-1 with TRBJ2-2; D ambiguous. The length of the CDR3 is 14 residues. Germline V gene lookup returns CDR1 SGHRS and CDR2 YFSETQ. V lost 5 bases, J lost 2 bases, and 10 bases lay in between. The CDR3 DNA sequence: TGCGCCAGCAGGCAGCAGACTAACACCGGGGAGCTGTTTTTT. Its protein is CASRQQTNTGELFF.

This clonotype was detected ten times or more. The chain employs TRBV19 and TRBJ2-7; D may be TRBD1 (5 bases). V lost 3 bases and J 5 bases, leaving 8 bases between the germline ends. This CDR3 comprises 12 residues. Germline CDR1 and CDR2: LNHDA and SQIVND (reference sequence). The CDR3 nucleotides read TGTGCCAGTAGTATCGACAGAAACGAGCAGTACTTC. Translating it yields CASSIDRNEQYF.

This rearrangement joins TRBV30 to TRBJ2-2; D not certain. V was cut by 0 bases and J by 5 bases, with 7 bases left in between. Germline V gene data show CDR1 as GTSNPN and CDR2 as SVGIG (reference sequence). The CDR3 runs 13 residues. In DNA form, the CDR3 reads TGTGCCTGGAGTGTACAGTTTACCGGGGAGCTGTTTTTT. Amino acid sequence: CAWSVQFTGELFF.

In its sample, this clonotype was seen many times. J is TRBJ1-4 and V is TRBV11-2; 9 bases fit TRBD1. The CDR3 runs to 15 residues. V shed 8 bases, J shed 8 bases, and the junction held 12 bases outside the gene matches. In germline, CDR1 is SGHAT, CDR2 FQNNGV. The CDR3 coding sequence is TGTGCCAGCGGCAGAACAGGGGGCGATCAGGAAAAACTGTTTTTT. It encodes CASGRTGGDQEKLFF.

This clonotype was counted ten times or more. This chain links TRBV4-2 with TRBJ2-1, with 10 nucleotides matching TRBD2. CDR1 is LGHNA and CDR2 is YNFKEQ in the germline V gene. V shed 0 bases and J 6 bases; nucleotides not matched to a gene: 5. This CDR3 contains 16 residues. CDR3 sequence: CASSQDTASGSNEQFF. The CDR3 DNA reads as TGTGCCAGCAGCCAAGATACGGCTAGCGGGAGCAATGAGCAGTTCTTC.

Only a few counts were recorded for this clonotype. For the CDR3, the DNA is TGTGCCAGCAGAAACACCATATATTTT. Protein: CASRNTIYF. The chain carries TRBV7-3 and TRBJ1-3; unclear D gene. Trimming took off 6 bases at V and 6 bases at J, with 0 bases between the two ends. Germline CDR1 SGHTA, CDR2 FQGTGA. The CDR3 loop spans 9 amino acids.

V is TRBV20-1 and J is TRBJ2-1, with D perhaps matching TRBD1 (7 bases). The V and J ends lost 3 bases and 5 bases respectively, with 29 bases between them. CDR1 and CDR2 (germline): DFQATT, SNEGSKA (reference sequence). The CDR3 covers 19 residues. As DNA, the CDR3 is TGCAGTGCTAGGGGCTTGGCAGGGGGACCGGGCGGGGACCACAATGAGCAGTTCTTC. Amino acids: CSARGLAGGPGGDHNEQFF.

This clonotype was counted many times. This rearrangement joins TRBV5-1 to TRBJ2-3; TRBD2 agrees at 8 bases. V trimming: 3 bases; J trimming: 1 base; junction bases outside the gene matches: 7. This CDR3 has 16 amino acids. Germline CDR1 SGHRS, CDR2 YFSETQ. CDR3 protein: CASSWSGRGGTDTQYF. CDR3 DNA sequence: TGCGCCAGCAGCTGGAGCGGGAGAGGTGGCACAGATACGCAGTATTTT.

This clonotype was seen many times. The V call is TRBV11-2, the J call TRBJ2-5; D gene unclear. Trimming took off 1 base at V and 5 bases at J, with 11 bases between the two ends. Germline V gene sequence: CDR1 SGHAT, CDR2 FQNNGV. This CDR3 comprises 14 residues. The CDR3 loop reads CASSLGLHVETQYF. The CDR3 DNA is TGTGCCAGCAGCTTAGGACTGCACGTCGAGACCCAGTACTTC.

This clonotype was detected many times. The rearrangement uses TRBV6-1 and TRBJ1-1, with TRBD1 matching over 8 bases. The CDR3 is made up of 15 amino acids. V was clipped by 8 bases and J by 0 bases; unmatched bases: 8. Looked up from germline, CDR1 is MNHNS and CDR2 is SASEGT. The chain's CDR3 is CASQKGGQVNTEAFF. CDR3 in DNA: TGTGCCAGCCAAAAGGGGGGACAGGTGAACACTGAAGCTTTCTTT.

This clonotype occurred a few times. This chain joins TRBV9 and TRBJ2-7; 10 positions agree with TRBD1. Germline CDR1 and CDR2: SGDLS and YYNGEE. The CDR3 contains 15 residues. After removal of 2 bases from V and 1 base from J, the junction contained 3 bases not matched to a gene. CDR3 nucleotide sequence: TGTGCCAGCAGCGTTGGGACAGGGGCTTCCTACGAGCAGTACTTC. It translates to CASSVGTGASYEQYF.